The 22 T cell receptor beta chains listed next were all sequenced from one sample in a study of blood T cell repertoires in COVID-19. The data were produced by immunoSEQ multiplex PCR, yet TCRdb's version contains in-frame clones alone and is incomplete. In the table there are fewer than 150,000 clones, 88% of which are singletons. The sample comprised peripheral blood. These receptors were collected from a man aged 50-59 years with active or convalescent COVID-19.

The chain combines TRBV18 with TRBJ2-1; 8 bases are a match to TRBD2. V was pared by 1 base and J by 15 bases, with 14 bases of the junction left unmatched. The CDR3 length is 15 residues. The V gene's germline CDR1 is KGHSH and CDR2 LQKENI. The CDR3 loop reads CASSPQAGAPLVLFF. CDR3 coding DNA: TGTGCCAGCTCACCACAAGCGGGAGCCCCCTTAGTTCTGTTCTTC.

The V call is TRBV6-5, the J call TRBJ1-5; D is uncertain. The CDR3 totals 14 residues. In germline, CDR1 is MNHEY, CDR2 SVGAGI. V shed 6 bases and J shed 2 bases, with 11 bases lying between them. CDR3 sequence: CASSGIGGNQPQHF. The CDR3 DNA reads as TGTGCCAGCAGCGGGATCGGGGGCAATCAGCCCCAGCATTTT.

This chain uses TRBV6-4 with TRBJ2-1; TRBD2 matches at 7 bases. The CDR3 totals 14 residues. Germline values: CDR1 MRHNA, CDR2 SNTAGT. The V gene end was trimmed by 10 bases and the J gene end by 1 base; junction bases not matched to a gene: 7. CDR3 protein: CATSRDYSYNEQFF. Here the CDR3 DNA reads TGTGCCACAAGCAGGGACTATTCCTACAATGAGCAGTTCTTC.

The CDR3 loop reads CAIKGSGTGGYEQYF. In DNA, the CDR3 is TGTGCCATCAAGGGCTCCGGGACAGGGGGGTACGAGCAGTACTTC. This chain joins TRBV10-3 and TRBJ2-7; 11 nucleotides agree with TRBD1. Trimming cost V 7 bases and J 4 bases; bases outside gene matches: 9. Germline CDR1 and CDR2: ENHRY and SYGVKD. The CDR3 is made up of 15 amino acids.

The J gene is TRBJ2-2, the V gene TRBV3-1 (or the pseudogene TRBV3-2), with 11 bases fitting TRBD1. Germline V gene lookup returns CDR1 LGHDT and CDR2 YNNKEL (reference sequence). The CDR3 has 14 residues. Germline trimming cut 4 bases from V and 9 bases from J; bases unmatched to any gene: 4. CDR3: CASSLGTGGRELFF. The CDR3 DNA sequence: TGTGCCAGCAGCCTGGGGACAGGGGGTAGGGAGCTGTTTTTT.

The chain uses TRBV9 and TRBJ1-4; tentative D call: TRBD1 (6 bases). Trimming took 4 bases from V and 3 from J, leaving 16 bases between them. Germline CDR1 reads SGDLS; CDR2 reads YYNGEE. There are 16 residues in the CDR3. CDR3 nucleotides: TGTGCCAGCAGCCTTAGCGGGGGCGGTGCTAATGAAAAACTGTTTTTT. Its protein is CASSLSGGGANEKLFF.

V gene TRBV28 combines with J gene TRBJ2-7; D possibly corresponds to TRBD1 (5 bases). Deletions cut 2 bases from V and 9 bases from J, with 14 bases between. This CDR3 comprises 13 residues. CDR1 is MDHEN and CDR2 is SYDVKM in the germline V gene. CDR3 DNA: TGTGCCAGCAGTTTAGTGAGGAAGCAGGGGCAGTACTTC. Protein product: CASSLVRKQGQYF.

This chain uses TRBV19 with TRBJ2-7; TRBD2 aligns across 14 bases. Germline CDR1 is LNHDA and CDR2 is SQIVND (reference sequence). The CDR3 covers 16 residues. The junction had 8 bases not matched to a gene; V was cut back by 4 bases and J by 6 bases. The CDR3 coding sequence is TGTGCCAGTAGTAACCAGACTAGCGGGAGGGCCCGCGAGCAGTACTTC. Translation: CASSNQTSGRAREQYF.

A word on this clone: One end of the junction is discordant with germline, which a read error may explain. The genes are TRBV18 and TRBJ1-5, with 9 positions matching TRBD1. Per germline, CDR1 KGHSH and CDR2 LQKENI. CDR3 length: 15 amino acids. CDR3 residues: CASSPQGASNQPQHF. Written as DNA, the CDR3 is TGTGCCAGCTCCCCACAGGGGGCAAGCAATCAGCCCCAGCATTTT.

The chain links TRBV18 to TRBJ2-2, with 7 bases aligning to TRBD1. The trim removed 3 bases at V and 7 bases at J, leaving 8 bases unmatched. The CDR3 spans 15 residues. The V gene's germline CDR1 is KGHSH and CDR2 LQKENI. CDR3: CASSPNRQGDGELFF. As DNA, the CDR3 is TGTGCCAGCTCACCGAATCGGCAGGGGGACGGGGAGCTGTTTTTT.

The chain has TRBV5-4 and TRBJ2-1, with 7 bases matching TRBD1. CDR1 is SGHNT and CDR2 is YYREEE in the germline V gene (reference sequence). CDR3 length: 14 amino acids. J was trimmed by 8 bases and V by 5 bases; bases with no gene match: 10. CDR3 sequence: CASSERTGGHEQFF. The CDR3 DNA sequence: TGTGCCAGCAGTGAAAGGACAGGCGGTCATGAGCAGTTCTTC.

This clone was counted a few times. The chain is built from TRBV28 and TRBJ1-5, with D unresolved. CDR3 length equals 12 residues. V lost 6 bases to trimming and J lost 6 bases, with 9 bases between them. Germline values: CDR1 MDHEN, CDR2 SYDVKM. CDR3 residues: CASRAGPQPQHF. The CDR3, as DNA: TGTGCCAGCAGGGCGGGCCCTCAGCCCCAGCATTTT.

The DNA for the CDR3 is TGTGCCAGCTGTACCAGCGGGGGGTCCTACAATGAGCAGTTCTTC. It encodes CASCTSGGSYNEQFF. V usage is TRBV6-5 and J usage is TRBJ2-1, with 9 bases fitting TRBD2. This CDR3 has 15 residues. After removal of 8 bases from V and 1 base from J, the junction contained 6 bases not matched to a gene. Germline V lookup: CDR1 MNHEY, CDR2 SVGAGI.

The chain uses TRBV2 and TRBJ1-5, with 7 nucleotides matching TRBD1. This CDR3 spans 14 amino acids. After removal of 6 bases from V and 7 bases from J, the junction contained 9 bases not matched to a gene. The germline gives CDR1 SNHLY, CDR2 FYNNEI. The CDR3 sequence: CASRIQGFRQPQHF. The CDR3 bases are TGTGCCAGCAGGATACAGGGGTTTCGACAGCCCCAGCATTTT.

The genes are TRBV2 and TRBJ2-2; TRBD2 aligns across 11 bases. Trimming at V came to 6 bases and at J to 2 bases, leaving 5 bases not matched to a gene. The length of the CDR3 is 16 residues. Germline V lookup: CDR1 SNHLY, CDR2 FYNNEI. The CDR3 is CASRVLAGGNTGELFF. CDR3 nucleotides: TGTGCCAGCAGGGTGCTAGCGGGAGGAAACACCGGGGAGCTGTTTTTT.

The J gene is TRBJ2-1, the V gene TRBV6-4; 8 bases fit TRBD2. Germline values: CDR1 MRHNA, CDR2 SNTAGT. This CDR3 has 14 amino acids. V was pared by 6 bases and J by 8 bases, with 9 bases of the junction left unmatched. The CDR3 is CASSPSAGVYEQFF. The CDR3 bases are TGTGCCAGCAGCCCCTCAGCGGGAGTATATGAGCAGTTCTTC.

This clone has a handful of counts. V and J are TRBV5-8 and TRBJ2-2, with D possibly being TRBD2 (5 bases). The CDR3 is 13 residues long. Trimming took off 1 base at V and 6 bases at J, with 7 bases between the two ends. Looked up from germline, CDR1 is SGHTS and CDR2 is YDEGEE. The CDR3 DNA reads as TGTGCCAGCAGCTTGAGAGGGCCCGGGGAGCTGTTTTTT. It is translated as CASSLRGPGELFF.

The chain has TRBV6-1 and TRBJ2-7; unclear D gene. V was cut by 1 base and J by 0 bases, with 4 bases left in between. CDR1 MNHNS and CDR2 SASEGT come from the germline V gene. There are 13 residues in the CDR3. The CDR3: CASSEGASYEQYF. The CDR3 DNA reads TGTGCCAGCAGTGAAGGGGCCTCCTACGAGCAGTACTTC.

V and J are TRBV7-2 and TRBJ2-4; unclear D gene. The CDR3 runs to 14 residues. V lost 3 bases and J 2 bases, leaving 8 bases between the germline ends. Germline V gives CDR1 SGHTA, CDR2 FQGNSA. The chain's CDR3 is CASSFESTKNIQYF. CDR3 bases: TGTGCCAGCAGCTTCGAATCTACCAAAAACATTCAGTACTTC. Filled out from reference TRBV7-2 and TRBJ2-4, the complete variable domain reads GAGVSQSPSNKVTEKGKDVELRCDPISGHTALYWYRQSLGQGLEFLIYFQGNSAPDKSGLPSDRFSAERTGGSVSTLTIQRTQQEDSAVYLCASSFESTKNIQYFGAGTRLSVL.

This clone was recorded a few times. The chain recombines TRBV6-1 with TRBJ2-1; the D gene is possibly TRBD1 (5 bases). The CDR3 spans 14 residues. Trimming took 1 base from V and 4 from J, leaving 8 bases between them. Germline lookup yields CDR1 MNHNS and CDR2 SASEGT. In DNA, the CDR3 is TGTGCCAGCAGTGAAGTGGCAGGGTACAATGAGCAGTTCTTC. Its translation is CASSEVAGYNEQFF.

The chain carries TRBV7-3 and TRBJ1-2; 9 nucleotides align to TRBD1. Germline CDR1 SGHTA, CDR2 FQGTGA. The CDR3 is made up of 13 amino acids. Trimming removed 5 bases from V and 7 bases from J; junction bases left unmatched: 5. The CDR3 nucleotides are TGTGCCAGCAGCCCCGGGACAGGGCTTGGCTACACCTTC. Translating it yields CASSPGTGLGYTF.

The CDR3 sequence is CASSLGTGWDEKLFF. CDR3 DNA: TGCGCCAGCAGCTTGGGGACAGGGTGGGATGAAAAACTGTTTTTT. The gene calls are TRBV5-1 and TRBJ1-4, with TRBD1 identical over 8 bases. This CDR3 is 15 amino acids long. Germline V lookup: CDR1 SGHRS, CDR2 YFSETQ. Trimming removed 0 bases from V and 6 bases from J; junction bases left unmatched: 4.